Following are 27 T cell receptor beta chains from one sample sequenced in a study of identical twins. One entry per CDR3 protein, called by TCRdb with MiXCR from the 5' RACE reads. The profile shows about 330,000 distinct CDR3 sequences, over 9% of them singletons. These sequences were also reported in another study, on yellow fever vaccine responses in identical twins.

Material for sequencing was CD8+ T cells sorted from blood. These receptors all come from a woman in her late teens or twenties in good health.

In its sample, this clonotype was seen a few times. The rearrangement links TRBV10-2 to TRBJ2-7; weak D call: TRBD2 (6 bases). Germline V gene lookup returns CDR1 WSHSY and CDR2 SAAADI. Trimming left V 7 bases short and J 1 base short, with 11 bases between. The CDR3 contains 13 residues. The CDR3 here is CASISGESYEQYF. CDR3 coding DNA: TGCGCCAGCATTTCGGGAGAATCCTACGAGCAGTACTTC.

The chain employs TRBV7-8 and TRBJ2-5, with D unresolved. Germline V gene lookup returns CDR1 SGHVS and CDR2 FQNEAQ. The CDR3 spans 16 residues. V lost 0 bases and J lost 2, with 13 bases in between. CDR3 amino acids: CASSLANWPGQETQYF. CDR3 nucleotide sequence: TGTGCCAGCAGCTTAGCCAATTGGCCGGGTCAAGAGACCCAGTACTTC.

This clonotype was seen only a few times. The chain employs TRBV9 and TRBJ2-7, with D perhaps matching TRBD2 (6 bases). Trimming took 3 bases from V and 2 from J, leaving 12 bases between them. The CDR3 length is 14 residues. Germline V lookup: CDR1 SGDLS, CDR2 YYNGEE. CDR3 DNA: TGTGCCAGCAGCGCCCGGGACTCTGCCTACGAGCAGTACTTC. Amino acids: CASSARDSAYEQYF.

The chain employs TRBV9 and TRBJ2-5; TRBD1 matches 7 bases. V dropped 0 bases and J dropped 5; count of bases not matched to a gene: 7. The CDR3 has 15 residues. The germline V gene encodes CDR1 SGDLS and CDR2 YYNGEE. The CDR3 bases are TGTGCCAGCAGCGTAGTTGAGGGGGCCAGGGAGACCCAGTACTTC. Translation gives CASSVVEGARETQYF.

The chain uses TRBV6-5 and TRBJ2-7; 7 nucleotides match TRBD1. This CDR3 region has 15 residues. V shed 0 bases, J shed 5 bases, and the junction held 7 bases outside the gene matches. Germline CDR1 is MNHEY and CDR2 is SVGAGI. DNA of the CDR3: TGTGCCAGCAGTTACTCGGGACAGAGTTCTAACGAGCAGTACGTC. Translated, it gives CASSYSGQSSNEQYV.

The chain has TRBV24-1 and TRBJ2-1, with TRBD2 matching 9 bases. Germline values: CDR1 KGHDR, CDR2 SFDVKD. The CDR3 covers 19 residues. V dropped 2 bases and J dropped 8; count of bases not matched to a gene: 18. DNA of the CDR3: TGTGCCACCAGTGATTCCCTTACACCCTTAGCGGGAGAGTTATATGAGCAGTTCTTC. Protein product: CATSDSLTPLAGELYEQFF.

The chain recombines TRBV27 with TRBJ2-1; weak D call: TRBD1 (6 bases). V lost 0 bases and J 4 bases, leaving 10 bases between the germline ends. Germline CDR1 MNHEY, CDR2 SMNVEV (reference sequence). The CDR3 is 15 residues long. The CDR3 spells CASSLSKGGYNEQFF. CDR3 DNA: TGTGCCAGCAGTTTATCGAAAGGGGGATACAATGAGCAGTTCTTC.

In its sample, this clonotype was seen a few times. The chain recombines TRBV21-1 with TRBJ2-7; TRBD1, the table's D call, was not compared with the DNA. TRBV21-1 is listed as a pseudogene. The CDR3 consists of 13 residues. CDR3 nucleotides: TGTGCCAGCAGCAAAGTCGCCAGGGTCGAGCAGTACGTC. Translating it yields CASSKVARVEQYV.

This clonotype was observed a handful of times. The V gene is TRBV7-9, the J gene TRBJ1-1; D is ambiguous. The V end was cut by 4 bases, the J end by 3 bases, with 21 bases between. CDR1 and CDR2 (germline): SEHNR, FQNEAQ (reference sequence). The CDR3 is made up of 17 amino acids. The CDR3 DNA follows: TGTGCCAGCAGCTCTCGAGGAGGTTGGAGGTGGTACACTGAAGCTTTCTTT. It encodes CASSSRGGWRWYTEAFF. The full variable domain, in which reference TRBV7-9 and TRBJ1-1 provide the parts outside the CDR3, is DTGVSQNPRHKITKRGQNVTFRCDPISEHNRLYWYRQTLGQGPEFLTYFQNEAQLEKSRLLSDRFSAERPKGSFSTLEIQRTEQGDSAMYLCASSSRGGWRWYTEAFFGQGTRLTVV.

V is TRBV5-6 and J is TRBJ2-7, with unresolved D. Trimming stripped 1 base from V and 2 bases from J, with 7 bases between. The CDR3 sequence is 13 residues long. The germline V gene encodes CDR1 SGHDT and CDR2 YYEEEE. CDR3 amino acids: CASSLPIPYEQYF. CDR3 nucleotide sequence: TGTGCCAGCAGCTTGCCCATCCCCTACGAGCAGTACTTC.

The chain employs TRBV19 and TRBJ1-3, with D hard to call. CDR1 and CDR2 from the germline V gene are LNHDA and SQIVND (reference sequence). With 7 bases removed from V and 7 bases from J, the gap between germline ends came to 8 bases. This CDR3 comprises 11 residues. CDR3 region: CASTLGNTIYF. DNA for the CDR3: TGTGCCAGTACTCTCGGGAACACCATATATTTT.

This clonotype was observed many times. The chain uses TRBV7-6 and TRBJ2-1; D is unresolved. The germline V and J ends were trimmed by 1 base and 3 bases, with 13 bases remaining between them. CDR3 length: 16 residues. CDR1 and CDR2 from the germline V gene are SGHVS and FNYEAQ. In nucleotides, the CDR3 is TGTGCCAGCAGCTTAGTAGTCGGTTCGGTCTACAATGAGCAGTTCTTC. This gives the protein CASSLVVGSVYNEQFF.

The genes are TRBV15 and TRBJ2-1; D gene unclear. V was cut by 5 bases and J by 6 bases, with 11 bases left in between. The germline V gene encodes CDR1 LNHNV and CDR2 YYDKDF (reference sequence). The CDR3 length is 13 residues. The CDR3 loop is CATSFRSSNEQFF. Written as DNA, the CDR3 is TGTGCCACCAGCTTTCGGTCCAGCAATGAGCAGTTCTTC.

This clonotype was observed a few times. The chain recombines TRBV5-1 with TRBJ2-3; D is perhaps TRBD1 (6 bases). The CDR3 sequence is 17 residues long. Germline CDR1 is SGHRS and CDR2 is YFSETQ. V lost 0 bases to trimming and J lost 1 base, with 15 bases between them. The CDR3 loop is CASSLETGLGGTDTQYF. As DNA, the CDR3 is TGCGCCAGCAGCTTGGAGACAGGCCTAGGGGGCACAGATACGCAGTATTTT.

The rearrangement joins TRBV11-1 to TRBJ2-7; 8 bases agree with TRBD1. Trimming cost V 5 bases and J 3 bases; bases outside gene matches: 18. CDR1 is SGHAT and CDR2 is FQDESV in the germline V gene (reference sequence). CDR3 size: 18 residues. In nucleotides, the CDR3 is TGTGCCAGCAGCCTAGGTGGGGGTACCCGGACAGGGCTCTACGAGCAGTACTTC. It encodes CASSLGGGTRTGLYEQYF.

The rearrangement uses TRBV2 and TRBJ2-1, with 8 bases that match TRBD2. Germline V gene lookup returns CDR1 SNHLY and CDR2 FYNNEI. The CDR3 contains 15 residues. The V segment lost 7 bases and the J segment 6 bases; nucleotides outside the gene matches: 11. The CDR3 spells CASILGGVTGNEQFF. Written as DNA, the CDR3 is TGTGCCAGCATCCTCGGGGGGGTAACGGGCAATGAGCAGTTCTTC.

This chain joins TRBV4-1 and TRBJ2-2; 7 bases are shared with TRBD2. V was clipped by 4 bases and J by 5 bases; unmatched bases: 7. The germline V gene has CDR1 MGHRA and CDR2 YSYEKL. This CDR3 contains 15 residues. The CDR3 loop reads CASSLPGGGTGELFF. The CDR3 DNA sequence: TGCGCCAGCAGCCTACCTGGGGGGGGGACCGGGGAGCTGTTTTTT.

In this sample, this clonotype turned up a few times. The chain recombines TRBV27 with TRBJ1-2, with 7 bases lining up with TRBD1. Germline V gives CDR1 MNHEY, CDR2 SMNVEV (reference sequence). V lost 5 bases and J lost 3; bases outside the gene matches: 3. The CDR3 contains 13 residues. CDR3 sequence reads: CASSGDSDYGYTF. Written as DNA, the CDR3 is TGTGCCAGCAGTGGGGACAGCGACTATGGCTACACCTTC.

This chain joins TRBV28 and TRBJ2-3; 7 positions agree with TRBD2. CDR3 length equals 15 residues. V was clipped by 11 bases and J by 3 bases; unmatched bases: 14. Germline lookup yields CDR1 MDHEN and CDR2 SYDVKM. The CDR3 loop is CAAVAAAGSTDTQYF. For the CDR3, the DNA is TGTGCCGCCGTGGCGGCAGCGGGAAGTACAGATACGCAGTATTTT.

This clonotype was observed a few times. The CDR3 spells CASSTLGGAVTTGELFF. The CDR3 DNA is TGTGCCAGCAGCACCTTAGGGGGAGCCGTGACCACCGGGGAGCTGTTTTTT. The chain recombines TRBV7-8 with TRBJ2-2; TRBD1 is a possible D gene (6 bases). The CDR3 loop spans 17 amino acids. CDR1 and CDR2 (germline): SGHVS, FQNEAQ. Trimming removed 5 bases from V and 4 bases from J, with 20 bases in between.

This clonotype was counted only a few times. The chain carries TRBV7-8 and TRBJ1-2; TRBD1 agrees at 9 bases. Per the germline V gene, CDR1 is SGHVS and CDR2 is FQNEAQ. CDR3 length: 14 residues. V dropped 3 bases and J dropped 4; count of bases not matched to a gene: 3. This chain's CDR3 is CASSFGQGSYGYTF. The CDR3, as DNA: TGTGCCAGCAGCTTCGGACAGGGGAGCTATGGCTACACCTTC.

The rearrangement joins TRBV20-1 to TRBJ2-3; 10 bases line up with TRBD2. The CDR3 has 17 residues. Per germline, CDR1 DFQATT and CDR2 SNEGSKA (reference sequence). V lost 4 bases to trimming and J lost 0 bases; unmatched junction nucleotides: 10. The CDR3 reads CSATNLAGELSTDTQYF. The CDR3 nucleotides are TGCAGTGCTACAAACCTAGCGGGGGAATTAAGCACAGATACGCAGTATTTT.

This clonotype was observed a handful of times. This rearrangement joins TRBV20-1 to TRBJ2-5, with TRBD2 matching over 9 bases. Germline loops: CDR1 DFQATT, CDR2 SNEGSKA (reference sequence). This CDR3 spans 15 amino acids. J lost 2 bases, V lost 0 bases, and 4 bases had no gene match. The CDR3 nucleotides are TGCAGTGCTAGAGACATAGCGGGGGTTCAAGAGACCCAGTACTTC. Its protein product is CSARDIAGVQETQYF.

This chain connects TRBV27 to TRBJ2-3; 9 bases match TRBD1. The CDR3 spans 15 residues. Unmatched junction bases numbered 7, after V lost 5 bases and J lost 4 bases. The germline V gene has CDR1 MNHEY and CDR2 SMNVEV (reference sequence). The DNA of the CDR3 is TGTGCCAGCAGTCCCCGGGACAGGGTTTCAGATACGCAGTATTTT. Residues: CASSPRDRVSDTQYF.

In regard to this clonotype: A much larger clone differs from this one at a single base, so this may be a read error. This rearrangement joins TRBV28 to TRBJ2-2; D unresolved. Trimming removed 4 bases at V and 7 bases at J, with 4 bases between. The CDR3 sequence is 11 residues long. In germline, CDR1 is MDHEN, CDR2 SYDVKM. CDR3 DNA sequence: TGTGCCAGCAGTTATGGCGGGGAGCTGTTTTTT. This translates into CASSYGGELFF.

This clonotype came up many times. CDR3 sequence (DNA): TGCGCCAGCAGCCAAGGGGTACTCTACGAGCAGTACTTC. Its translation is CASSQGVLYEQYF. The chain has TRBV4-1 and TRBJ2-7, with unresolved D. The ends were cut back, 1 base at V and 3 bases at J, with 7 bases in the middle. This CDR3 comprises 13 residues. The germline gives CDR1 MGHRA, CDR2 YSYEKL.

This clonotype came up many times. The genes are TRBV29-1 and TRBJ2-1, with 10 bases aligning to TRBD2. This CDR3 comprises 16 residues. Germline CDR1 and CDR2: SQVTM and ANQGSEA. V was pared by 1 base and J by 2 bases, with 5 bases of the junction left unmatched. The CDR3: CSVEGSGRPPYNEQFF. The CDR3 bases are TGCAGCGTTGAAGGTAGCGGGAGGCCCCCCTACAATGAGCAGTTCTTC.